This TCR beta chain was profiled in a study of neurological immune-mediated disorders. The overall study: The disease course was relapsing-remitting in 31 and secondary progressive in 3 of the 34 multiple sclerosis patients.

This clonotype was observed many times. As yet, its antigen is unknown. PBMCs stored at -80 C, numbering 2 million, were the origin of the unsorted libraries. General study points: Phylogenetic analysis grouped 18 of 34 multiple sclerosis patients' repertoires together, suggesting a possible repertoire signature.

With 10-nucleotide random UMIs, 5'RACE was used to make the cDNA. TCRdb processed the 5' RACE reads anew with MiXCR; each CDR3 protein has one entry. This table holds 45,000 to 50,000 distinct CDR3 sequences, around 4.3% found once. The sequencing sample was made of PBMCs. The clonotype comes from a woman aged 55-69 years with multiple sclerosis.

The CDR3 reads CSVPGLYTQYF. The CDR3 coding sequence is TGCAGCGTACCCGGCCTGTATACGCAGTATTTT. V and J are TRBV29-1 and TRBJ2-3; no reliable D call. CDR3 size: 11 residues. Trimming shortened V by 6 bases and J by 7 bases, and 11 bases separated the two germline ends. Germline CDR1 reads SQVTM; CDR2 reads ANQGSEA.